These 14 T cell receptor beta chains were all obtained from the same sample, sequenced in a study of T cell responses to AZD1222 COVID-19 vaccine. Assay used: immunoSEQ multiplex PCR; TCRdb lists only in-frame clones, some missing. The sample includes approximately 100,000 clones, around 90% of them seen just once. Sequencing used peripheral blood, obtained 28 days after the second AZD1222 dose. Receptors originate from an adult who received the AZD1222 COVID-19 vaccine.

This chain joins TRBV24-1 and TRBJ2-1, with 12 bases identical to TRBD2. The CDR3 is 16 residues long. The germline V gene has CDR1 KGHDR and CDR2 SFDVKD. V lost 4 bases, J lost 6 bases, and 6 bases stayed unmatched. The CDR3 DNA reads as TGTGCCACCAGTGAGCCTAGCGGGAGGGCAATCAATGAGCAGTTCTTC. It is translated as CATSEPSGRAINEQFF.

This clone was detected only once. This chain's CDR3 is CASSERTTGELFF. The CDR3, as DNA: TGTGCCAGCAGTGAACGGACCACCGGGGAGCTGTTTTTT. The chain employs TRBV2 and TRBJ2-2; D uncertain. The CDR3 totals 13 residues. Germline lookup yields CDR1 SNHLY and CDR2 FYNNEI. Trimming shortened V by 2 bases and J by 4 bases, and 5 bases separated the two germline ends.

The gene calls are TRBV21-1 and TRBJ1-1. TRBV21-1 corresponds to a pseudogene. There are 15 residues in the CDR3. CDR3 DNA: TGTGCCAGCAGCAAACCCCGGGGCCAGAACACTGAAGCTTTCTTT. It translates to CASSKPRGQNTEAFF.

V usage is TRBV24-1 and J usage is TRBJ1-5, with D possibly being TRBD1 (6 bases). The CDR3 is 14 residues long. Trimming pared 8 bases from V and 2 bases from J, leaving 12 bases between. Germline-derived CDR1 and CDR2 are KGHDR and SFDVKD. For the CDR3, the DNA is TGTGCCACCAAGGGGGGAGGTGGCAATCAGCCCCAGCATTTT. Amino acid sequence: CATKGGGGNQPQHF.

In this sample, this clone turned up a few times. The chain links TRBV19 to TRBJ2-7; 13 bases fit TRBD2. The CDR3 loop spans 13 amino acids. J lost 7 bases, V lost 4 bases, and 1 base had no gene match. CDR1 and CDR2 from the germline V gene are LNHDA and SQIVND (reference sequence). In DNA form, the CDR3 reads TGTGCCAGTAGTAGGACTAGCGGGGGTGAGCAGTACTTC. Its protein is CASSRTSGGEQYF. Based on the CDR3 plus reference TRBV19 and TRBJ2-7, the full variable domain is DGGITQSPKYLFRKEGQNVTLSCEQNLNHDAMYWYRQDPGQGLRLIYYSQIVNDFQKGDIAEGYSVSREKKESFPLTVTSAQKNPTAFYLCASSRTSGGEQYFGPGTRLTVT.

The chain employs TRBV7-2 and TRBJ2-2, with 7 bases that match TRBD2. CDR3 length equals 14 residues. CDR1 is SGHTA, CDR2 FQGNSA, per germline. Trimming at V came to 1 base and at J to 7 bases, leaving 3 bases not matched to a gene. The CDR3 here is CASSLGGRGGELFF. The CDR3 DNA sequence: TGTGCCAGCAGCTTAGGCGGGAGAGGCGGGGAGCTGTTTTTT.

The rearrangement joins TRBV6-5 to TRBJ1-5; weak D call: TRBD1 (6 bases). The V gene's germline CDR1 is MNHEY and CDR2 SVGAGI. Trimming stripped 5 bases from V and 6 bases from J, with 11 bases between. This CDR3 comprises 13 residues. The CDR3 here is CASSRGTTQPQHF. In DNA form, the CDR3 reads TGTGCCAGCAGTCGCGGGACAACTCAGCCCCAGCATTTT.

The gene calls are TRBV7-2 and TRBJ2-2; possible D gene TRBD2, 5 bases. This CDR3 comprises 12 residues. Between the trimmed V and J ends, which lost 1 base and 13 bases, there was a span of 10 bases. Germline loops: CDR1 SGHTA, CDR2 FQGNSA. The CDR3 bases are TGTGCCAGCAGCTTAGGACTACCTTTGCTGTTTTTT. Protein product: CASSLGLPLLFF.

J is TRBJ1-1 and V is TRBV20-1; D is unclear. CDR1 is DFQATT and CDR2 is SNEGSKA in the germline V gene (reference sequence). Trimming shortened V by 2 bases and J by 5 bases, and 3 bases separated the two germline ends. This CDR3 is built from 10 residues. The CDR3 DNA reads as TGCAGTGCTAGACATACTGAAGCTTTCTTT. Its translation is CSARHTEAFF.

The gene calls are TRBV3-1 (or the pseudogene TRBV3-2) and TRBJ2-5; TRBD2 might be the D (6 bases). Trimming stripped 3 bases from V and 5 bases from J, with 7 bases between. The CDR3 has 12 residues. From germline, CDR1 is LGHDT and CDR2 YNNKEL (reference sequence). The CDR3 DNA reads as TGTGCCAGCAGCCACGGAGGGGAGACCCAGTACTTC. It is translated as CASSHGGETQYF.

Notes on this clone: Compared with germline, one end of the junction differs, possibly owing to a read error. The chain is built from TRBV20-1 and TRBJ1-2; D is unclear. The germline CDR1 and CDR2 sequences are DFQATT and SNEGSKA (reference sequence). This CDR3 comprises 11 residues. CDR3 residues: CSARVSMRAAF. CDR3 DNA sequence: TGCAGTGCTAGAGTGTCCATGAGAGCCGCCTTC.

The chain recombines TRBV4-2 with TRBJ1-4; D is possibly TRBD1 (6 bases). Germline V gives CDR1 LGHNA, CDR2 YNFKEQ. The CDR3 contains 18 residues. Trimming removed 4 bases at V and 5 bases at J, with 23 bases between. The CDR3 sequence is CASSLRRGGWGGNEKLFF. In DNA, the CDR3 is TGTGCCAGCAGCCTGAGACGCGGGGGCTGGGGGGGGAATGAAAAACTGTTTTTT.

Note on this clone: A read error may produce the germline difference seen at one junction end. The chain carries TRBV3-1 (or the pseudogene TRBV3-2) and TRBJ2-7; the D gene is possibly TRBD2 (5 bases). This CDR3 is built from 13 residues. Looked up from germline, CDR1 is LGHDT and CDR2 is YNNKEL (reference sequence). The CDR3 DNA reads as TGTGCCAGCAGCCAAGACCCTGGGAGCAACGTGAACTTC. Its protein is CASSQDPGSNVNF.

The chain combines TRBV28 with TRBJ1-2; D is undetermined. V was pared by 4 bases and J by 9 bases, with 18 bases between. Germline CDR1 is MDHEN and CDR2 is SYDVKM. CDR3 length equals 14 residues. The DNA of the CDR3 is TGTGCCAGCAGTTCCCGGTATTGGGCGCCGCGCTACACCTTC. Translation: CASSSRYWAPRYTF.